The 29 T cell receptor beta chains below all came from one sample that was sequenced in a study of cytomegalovirus exposure and HLA in healthy donors. PCR amplification relied on 60 Vbeta primers (plus 13 Jbeta primers). Using immunoSEQ multiplex PCR, the repertoire was profiled, and TCRdb retains in-frame clones only, with some absent. The sample consists of 110,000 to 150,000 clones, roughly three quarters of them appearing once. Sequenced input: PBMCs. The source is a female donor in good health and CMV-seronegative.

To note about this clone: The germline gene is not matched at one end of the junction; a read error may be the cause. The CDR3 nucleotides are TGTGCTAGCAGCTTGGAGACAGGGAATATAGACACCATATATTTT. Protein product: CASSLETGNIDTIYF. The V and J genes are TRBV7-7 and TRBJ1-3, with 7 bases that match TRBD1. Germline CDR1 SSHAT, CDR2 FNYEAQ (reference sequence). This CDR3 is 15 amino acids long. Full variable domain (missing parts from reference TRBV7-7 and TRBJ1-3): GAGVSQSPRYKVTKRGQDVTLRCDPISSHATLYWYQQALGQGPEFLTYFNYEAQPDKSGLPSDRFSAERPEGSISTLTIQRTEQRDSAMYRCASSLETGNIDTIYFGEGSWLTVV.

The DNA of the CDR3 is TGCAGCGCCGGTCACTTTGATACGCAGTATTTT. Amino acid sequence: CSAGHFDTQYF. The chain links TRBV29-1 to TRBJ2-3; D unclear. This CDR3 has 11 residues. Germline CDR1 is SQVTM and CDR2 is ANQGSEA. The ends were cut back, 7 bases at V and 6 bases at J, with 11 bases in the middle.

The V gene is TRBV5-1, the J gene TRBJ2-3; 11 bases line up with TRBD2. The CDR3 totals 16 residues. After removal of 2 bases from V and 1 base from J, the junction contained 3 bases not matched to a gene. Germline CDR1 and CDR2: SGHRS and YFSETQ. The CDR3 loop is CASSLLTSGGTDTQYF. DNA for the CDR3: TGCGCCAGCAGCTTACTGACTAGCGGGGGCACAGATACGCAGTATTTT.

The rearrangement joins TRBV10-1 to TRBJ2-7; TRBD2 might be the D (5 bases). Deletions cut 9 bases from V and 4 bases from J, with 16 bases between. The CDR3 is made up of 13 amino acids. Germline-derived CDR1 and CDR2 are WNHNN and SYGVQD (reference sequence). CDR3 residues: CARTDGRGYEQYF. DNA for the CDR3: TGCGCCAGGACGGACGGACGAGGGTACGAGCAGTACTTC.

This clone was found once. This rearrangement joins TRBV5-1 to TRBJ2-3; TRBD2 might be the D (6 bases). There are 15 residues in the CDR3. Looked up from germline, CDR1 is SGHRS and CDR2 is YFSETQ. Trimming removed 3 bases from V and 1 base from J, with 12 bases in between. CDR3 loop: CASSWRGSGTDTQYF. DNA of the CDR3: TGCGCCAGCAGCTGGCGGGGCTCGGGCACAGATACGCAGTATTTT.

The chain couples TRBV2 to TRBJ1-3; 7 positions match TRBD1. Unmatched junction bases numbered 6, after V lost 6 bases and J lost 4 bases. Germline CDR1 and CDR2: SNHLY and FYNNEI. The CDR3 totals 14 residues. The CDR3 reads CASSRGQDGNTIYF. CDR3 sequence (DNA): TGTGCCAGCAGCCGCGGACAGGACGGAAACACCATATATTTT.

The V call is TRBV19, the J call TRBJ2-1, with 7 bases identical to TRBD1. The length of the CDR3 is 15 residues. Germline CDR1 reads LNHDA; CDR2 reads SQIVND (reference sequence). J lost 0 bases, V lost 4 bases, and 3 bases had no gene match. The CDR3 here is CASSKQGSSYNEQFF. The CDR3, as DNA: TGTGCCAGTAGTAAACAGGGGAGCTCCTACAATGAGCAGTTCTTC.

The chain combines TRBV6-1 with TRBJ1-5; no reliable D call. The CDR3 is made up of 15 amino acids. Trimming stripped 5 bases from V and 0 bases from J, with 11 bases between. Germline CDR1 MNHNS, CDR2 SASEGT. Here the CDR3 DNA reads TGTGCCAGCAGTCGCGAAAAACTTAGCAATCAGCCCCAGCATTTT. Translating gives CASSREKLSNQPQHF.

The chain joins TRBV7-2 to TRBJ1-2, with 10 positions matching TRBD1. The junction had 10 bases not matched to a gene; V was cut back by 5 bases and J by 7 bases. Germline values: CDR1 SGHTA, CDR2 FQGNSA. The CDR3 totals 15 residues. CDR3: CASSPGQGFSSGYTF. CDR3 DNA: TGTGCCAGCAGCCCGGGACAGGGGTTCTCCTCTGGCTACACCTTC.

This chain uses TRBV6-1 with TRBJ2-3, with TRBD1 as a possible D gene (6 bases). Germline V gene data show CDR1 as MNHNS and CDR2 as SASEGT. The CDR3 runs 18 residues. The ends were cut back, 4 bases at V and 4 bases at J, with 24 bases in the middle. The CDR3 region has the DNA TGTGCCAGCAGTGGGAGAGAGGGGTCAATTTCAGGGGCAGATACGCAGTATTTT. This codes for CASSGREGSISGADTQYF.

The count of this clone is one. The gene calls are TRBV5-1 and TRBJ2-7; TRBD1 matches 10 bases. After removal of 0 bases from V and 5 bases from J, the junction contained 8 bases not matched to a gene. Germline CDR1 SGHRS, CDR2 YFSETQ. The CDR3 loop spans 16 amino acids. CDR3 coding DNA: TGCGCCAGCAGCTTGGCGTCGACAGGGGGCATCGACGAGCAGTACTTC. Protein: CASSLASTGGIDEQYF.

The rearrangement joins TRBV27 to TRBJ2-2; 10 positions agree with TRBD2. The CDR3 loop spans 13 amino acids. The germline gives CDR1 MNHEY, CDR2 SMNVEV (reference sequence). Unmatched junction bases numbered 8, after V lost 11 bases and J lost 8 bases. The CDR3 sequence is CAAKGLAKGELFF. The CDR3 nucleotides are TGTGCCGCCAAGGGACTAGCGAAGGGGGAGCTGTTTTTT.

This chain connects TRBV2 to TRBJ2-1; D may be TRBD1 (6 bases). The V and J ends lost 1 base and 6 bases respectively, with 7 bases between them. In germline, CDR1 is SNHLY, CDR2 FYNNEI. The CDR3 length is 13 residues. CDR3: CASSEVRGNEQFF. The CDR3 coding sequence is TGTGCCAGCAGTGAAGTCAGGGGCAATGAGCAGTTCTTC.

This chain connects TRBV5-4 to TRBJ1-3; 11 bases align to TRBD1. V lost 4 bases and J lost 2; bases outside the gene matches: 5. The CDR3 length is 16 residues. Germline lookup yields CDR1 SGHNT and CDR2 YYREEE (reference sequence). DNA of the CDR3: TGTGCCAGCAGCCTCCCGGGACAGGGGGCTGGAAACACCATATATTTT. It yields the protein CASSLPGQGAGNTIYF.

In this sample, this clone turned up a few times. The chain employs TRBV10-2 and TRBJ1-1; TRBD1 matches at 12 bases. Germline CDR1 reads WSHSY; CDR2 reads SAAADI. CDR3 length: 17 residues. J gave up 6 bases and V 7 bases, and 15 bases lay outside the gene matches. CDR3 amino acids: CASNPGTGGVKVAEAFF. The CDR3 nucleotides are TGCGCCAGCAACCCCGGGACAGGGGGCGTCAAGGTGGCTGAAGCTTTCTTT.

As regards this clone: Germline is not matched at one junction end, which may reflect a read error. The chain recombines TRBV7-9 with TRBJ1-2; TRBD1 might be the D (5 bases). CDR1 is SEHNR and CDR2 is FQNEAQ in the germline V gene (reference sequence). CDR3 length: 14 amino acids. The CDR3 DNA follows: TGTTCCAGCAGCTTAATTGGGGCGGACTATGGCTACACCTTC. Translation gives CSSSLIGADYGYTF.

J is TRBJ1-4 and V is TRBV28; TRBD1 agrees at 8 bases. The CDR3 is 17 residues long. Germline CDR1 reads MDHEN; CDR2 reads SYDVKM. The V and J ends lost 3 bases and 5 bases, in that order; junction bases with no gene match: 11. This CDR3 is CASSLYRGQERNEKLFF. CDR3 coding DNA: TGTGCCAGCAGTTTGTACAGGGGACAGGAGCGGAATGAAAAACTGTTTTTT.

The chain is built from TRBV6-5 and TRBJ1-2; D is unclear. CDR3 length: 15 residues. Germline-derived CDR1 and CDR2 are MNHEY and SVGAGI. V shed 5 bases and J shed 3 bases, with 16 bases lying between them. CDR3 nucleotides: TGTGCCAGCAGTCTAACATCGGTCGGGTACTATGGCTACACCTTC. This sequence encodes CASSLTSVGYYGYTF.

The rearrangement links TRBV20-1 to TRBJ2-3; TRBD2 might be the D (6 bases). V was trimmed by 3 bases and J by 8 bases, leaving 6 bases between them. Germline values: CDR1 DFQATT, CDR2 SNEGSKA (reference sequence). This CDR3 has 10 residues. CDR3 in amino acids: CSARGGTQYF. The CDR3 coding sequence is TGCAGTGCTAGGGGAGGTACGCAGTATTTT.

The table lists this clone with a few counts. V and J are TRBV6-6 and TRBJ1-2, with no clear D. The CDR3 loop spans 11 amino acids. CDR1 MNHNY and CDR2 SVGAGI come from the germline V gene (reference sequence). The ends were cut back, 3 bases at V and 5 bases at J, with 4 bases in the middle. CDR3 nucleotides: TGTGCCAGCAGTTATGTATATGGCTACACCTTC. This encodes CASSYVYGYTF.

This sequence joins TRBV7-9 and TRBJ1-4; 10 positions match TRBD1. J was trimmed by 7 bases and V by 5 bases; bases with no gene match: 7. The CDR3 has 15 residues. Per germline, CDR1 SEHNR and CDR2 FQNEAQ (reference sequence). CDR3 residues: CASSPPGTGVEKLFF. Here the CDR3 DNA reads TGTGCCAGCAGCCCCCCAGGGACAGGGGTTGAAAAACTGTTTTTT.

The V and J genes are TRBV2 and TRBJ2-7, with D possibly matching TRBD1 (6 bases). The CDR3 totals 14 residues. In germline, CDR1 is SNHLY, CDR2 FYNNEI. Trimming cost V 8 bases and J 2 bases, with 16 bases left between them. CDR3 amino acids: CASREQGPTYEQYF. CDR3 in DNA: TGTGCCAGCCGAGAACAGGGTCCTACCTACGAGCAGTACTTC.

The chain links TRBV10-2 to TRBJ2-1; 13 bases are shared with TRBD2. Losses at the gene ends were 4 bases for V and 9 bases for J; bases not matched to a gene: 0. Per the germline V gene, CDR1 is WSHSY and CDR2 is SAAADI. The CDR3 consists of 13 residues. CDR3 sequence (DNA): TGCGCCAGCAGTGGGACTAGCGGGGGTGAGCAGTTCTTC. Translation: CASSGTSGGEQFF.

The rearrangement links TRBV27 to TRBJ1-2; weak D call: TRBD1 (6 bases). Germline V gene data show CDR1 as MNHEY and CDR2 as SMNVEV (reference sequence). The CDR3 is 16 residues long. V was cut by 5 bases and J by 6 bases, with 22 bases left in between. In DNA form, the CDR3 reads TGTGCCAGCAGTCTTATGCGCCCCGCAGGGGAACATGGCTACACCTTC. This sequence encodes CASSLMRPAGEHGYTF.

The chain has TRBV6-1 and TRBJ1-6, with D possibly matching TRBD1 (6 bases). CDR3 length: 16 amino acids. Trimming took off 4 bases at V and 7 bases at J, with 17 bases between the two ends. Germline lookup yields CDR1 MNHNS and CDR2 SASEGT. The CDR3 DNA is TGTGCCAGCAGTGGACCATCCAGGGGCGCGAATTCACCCCTCCACTTT. Amino acids: CASSGPSRGANSPLHF.

V gene TRBV5-4 combines with J gene TRBJ2-7, with TRBD2 matching 9 bases. This CDR3 region has 16 residues. V lost 3 bases and J lost 4; bases outside the gene matches: 11. Germline V gene lookup returns CDR1 SGHNT and CDR2 YYREEE (reference sequence). The CDR3 DNA reads as TGTGCCAGCAGCTCCGGGTTTAGCGGGAGCAAGTACGAGCAGTACTTC. Amino acids: CASSSGFSGSKYEQYF. Full variable domain (rest looked up from reference TRBV5-4 and TRBJ2-7): ETGVTQSPTHLIKTRGQQVTLRCSSQSGHNTVSWYQQALGQGPQFIFQYYREEENGRGNFPPRFSGLQFPNYSSELNVNALELDDSALYLCASSSGFSGSKYEQYFGPGTRLTVT.

The rearrangement links TRBV9 to TRBJ2-6, with a tentative D call TRBD1 (6 bases). Germline V gene lookup returns CDR1 SGDLS and CDR2 YYNGEE. This CDR3 contains 16 residues. The V end lost 3 bases, the J end lost 4 bases, and 14 bases lay between the germline ends. CDR3 residues: CASSGRTGPGANVLTF. The CDR3 DNA reads TGTGCCAGCAGCGGGAGAACAGGGCCCGGGGCCAACGTCCTGACTTTC. Full variable domain (outside the CDR3, taken from reference TRBV9 and TRBJ2-6): DSGVTQTPKHLITATGQRVTLRCSPRSGDLSVYWYQQSLDQGLQFLIQYYNGEERAKGNILERFSAQQFPDLHSELNLSSLELGDSALYFCASSGRTGPGANVLTFGAGSRLTVL.

The table lists this clone with a few counts. This chain connects TRBV6-4 to TRBJ1-3; TRBD1 might be the D (5 bases). This CDR3 spans 16 amino acids. Trimming removed 5 bases from V and 0 bases from J, with 14 bases in between. Looked up from germline, CDR1 is MRHNA and CDR2 is SNTAGT. The CDR3 is CASSTPRRVSGNTIYF. The CDR3, as DNA: TGTGCCAGCAGTACTCCCCGCAGGGTCTCTGGAAACACCATATATTTT.

V and J are TRBV9 and TRBJ1-3; a possible D gene is TRBD1 (6 bases). The CDR3 spans 16 residues. V was clipped by 4 bases and J by 2 bases, with 16 bases between them. The V gene's germline CDR1 is SGDLS and CDR2 YYNGEE. The CDR3 sequence: CASSPDPRGAGNTIYF. DNA for the CDR3: TGTGCCAGCAGCCCTGACCCCAGGGGAGCTGGAAACACCATATATTTT. The full variable domain, completed using reference TRBV9 and TRBJ1-3, is DSGVTQTPKHLITATGQRVTLRCSPRSGDLSVYWYQQSLDQGLQFLIQYYNGEERAKGNILERFSAQQFPDLHSELNLSSLELGDSALYFCASSPDPRGAGNTIYFGEGSWLTVV.